Listed here are 18 T cell receptor beta chains from one sample, sequenced in a study of blood T cell repertoires in COVID-19. The method was immunoSEQ multiplex PCR; TCRdb's version includes in-frame clones alone and lacks a portion of them. The sample lists 350,000 or so clones, roughly 90% occurring once. Sample: PBMCs or T cells enriched from blood (not recorded which). The receptors originated from a woman younger than 45 who had recovered from COVID-19.

The CDR3 coding sequence is TGTGCCAGCAGTGACGTGGGACAGGGGGGCGGCTACACCTTC. Protein sequence: CASSDVGQGGGYTF. The chain joins TRBV2 to TRBJ1-2; 11 bases are a match to TRBD1. The CDR3 is 14 residues long. Germline values: CDR1 SNHLY, CDR2 FYNNEI. J lost 8 bases, V lost 3 bases, and 5 bases had no gene match.

The chain carries TRBV6-5 and TRBJ1-2; D is perhaps TRBD1 (5 bases). Trimming removed 2 bases from V and 5 bases from J, with 15 bases in between. Germline CDR1 MNHEY, CDR2 SVGAGI. The CDR3 has 15 amino acids. The CDR3: CASSYAGLAGYGYTF. In nucleotides, the CDR3 is TGTGCCAGCAGTTACGCGGGACTAGCAGGTTATGGCTACACCTTC.

In nucleotides, the CDR3 is TGTGCCAGCAGCCAAATGGCTGGGCCCCAGCATTTT. This translates into CASSQMAGPQHF. This rearrangement joins TRBV3-1 (or the pseudogene TRBV3-2) to TRBJ1-5; D not certain. Germline V gene lookup returns CDR1 LGHDT and CDR2 YNNKEL (reference sequence). The ends were cut back, 2 bases at V and 9 bases at J, with 8 bases in the middle. This CDR3 region has 12 residues.

This clone has just one count. This chain connects TRBV4-2 to TRBJ2-7, with 13 bases identical to TRBD2. J was trimmed by 4 bases and V by 0 bases; bases with no gene match: 9. The CDR3 covers 18 residues. Looked up from germline, CDR1 is LGHNA and CDR2 is YNFKEQ. This chain's CDR3 is CASSQDVRTSGGAYEQYF. Here the CDR3 DNA reads TGTGCCAGCAGCCAAGACGTCAGAACTAGCGGGGGGGCTTACGAGCAGTACTTC.

The chain employs TRBV2 and TRBJ2-3, with 8 bases that match TRBD1. Germline V gene data show CDR1 as SNHLY and CDR2 as FYNNEI. V lost 5 bases and J lost 6; bases outside the gene matches: 7. The CDR3 extends over 14 amino acids. CDR3 DNA: TGTGCCAGCAGTCAGGACAGGGAATTTGATACGCAGTATTTT. This gives the protein CASSQDREFDTQYF.

This clone was seen just once. The V gene is TRBV7-2, the J gene TRBJ2-5; D may be TRBD2 (6 bases). V was cut by 3 bases and J by 2 bases, with 13 bases left in between. Germline CDR1 reads SGHTA; CDR2 reads FQGNSA. This CDR3 comprises 15 residues. CDR3 DNA: TGTGCCAGCAGCTTCGGGGCGGGGCCTCAAGAGACCCAGTACTTC. Protein product: CASSFGAGPQETQYF. Complete variable domain (other parts from reference TRBV7-2 and TRBJ2-5): GAGVSQSPSNKVTEKGKDVELRCDPISGHTALYWYRQSLGQGLEFLIYFQGNSAPDKSGLPSDRFSAERTGGSVSTLTIQRTQQEDSAVYLCASSFGAGPQETQYFGPGTRLLVL.

J is TRBJ1-1 and V is TRBV5-4; the D gene is possibly TRBD1 (5 bases). V was cut by 1 base and J by 4 bases, with 11 bases left in between. This CDR3 is built from 14 residues. The germline V gene encodes CDR1 SGHNT and CDR2 YYREEE (reference sequence). Here the CDR3 DNA reads TGTGCCAGCAGCTTGTGGGGCCAAGTCACTGAAGCTTTCTTT. Its translation: CASSLWGQVTEAFF.

The J gene is TRBJ1-2, the V gene TRBV18; 8 positions agree with TRBD1. Germline CDR1 reads KGHSH; CDR2 reads LQKENI. Germline trimming cut 5 bases from V and 4 bases from J; bases unmatched to any gene: 6. This CDR3 region has 14 residues. CDR3 sequence reads: CASSDLTGAYGYTF. As DNA, the CDR3 is TGTGCCAGCTCAGACTTGACAGGGGCCTATGGCTACACCTTC.

The gene calls are TRBV21-1 and TRBJ2-1; the table gives TRBD1 as D, unverified against the DNA. TRBV21-1 is flagged as a pseudogene. CDR3 size: 16 residues. The CDR3 spells CASSKEVRGRGNEQFF. The CDR3 region has the DNA TGTGCCAGCAGCAAAGAGGTCAGGGGCAGGGGCAATGAGCAGTTCTTC.

The chain uses TRBV7-6 and TRBJ2-7, with D perhaps matching TRBD1 (6 bases). This CDR3 comprises 15 residues. CDR1 is SGHVS and CDR2 is FNYEAQ in the germline V gene. Between the trimmed V and J ends, which lost 5 bases and 2 bases, there was a span of 16 bases. The DNA for the CDR3 is TGTGCCAGCAGCCGAGGTGGGACACTTACCTACGAGCAGTACTTC. Translated, it gives CASSRGGTLTYEQYF.

The chain joins TRBV18 to TRBJ2-6; the match to TRBD1 covers 12 bases. This CDR3 contains 21 residues. Germline V gene lookup returns CDR1 KGHSH and CDR2 LQKENI. V shed 1 base and J 2 bases; nucleotides not matched to a gene: 12. The CDR3 reads CASSPLHVRDRGPAGANVLTF. As DNA, the CDR3 is TGTGCCAGCTCACCACTTCATGTAAGGGACAGGGGGCCTGCTGGGGCCAACGTCCTGACTTTC.

The CDR3 DNA follows: TGTGCCAGCAGCCTTCAGGGGGCAGGCTATGGCTACACCTTC. Translation gives CASSLQGAGYGYTF. This chain connects TRBV28 to TRBJ1-2; 8 nucleotides line up with TRBD1. The CDR3 extends over 14 amino acids. V dropped 6 bases and J dropped 4; count of bases not matched to a gene: 7. Germline V CDR1 and CDR2: MDHEN, SYDVKM.

This chain joins TRBV6-2 or TRBV6-3 and TRBJ2-7; TRBD2 matches at 7 bases. CDR3 length: 13 amino acids. The J segment lost 6 bases and the V segment lost 2 bases, leaving 4 bases of the junction unmatched. The germline V gene has CDR1 MNHEY and CDR2 SVGEGT. CDR3 sequence: CASSYAGVSEQYF. As DNA, the CDR3 is TGTGCCAGCAGTTACGCGGGGGTATCCGAGCAGTACTTC.

The chain employs TRBV3-1 (or the pseudogene TRBV3-2) and TRBJ2-3; D not certain. V lost 4 bases and J lost 2, with 16 bases in between. The CDR3 extends over 16 amino acids. Germline CDR1 is LGHDT and CDR2 is YNNKEL (reference sequence). The CDR3 loop reads CASSLVLATVTDTQYF. CDR3 DNA: TGTGCCAGCAGCCTCGTGTTAGCAACCGTCACAGATACGCAGTATTTT.

This chain connects TRBV6-1 to TRBJ2-1; 9 bases map to TRBD2. J lost 4 bases, V lost 1 base, and 2 bases had no gene match. The CDR3 is 15 amino acids. Germline V gene sequence: CDR1 MNHNS, CDR2 SASEGT. The CDR3 protein is CASSEGTSAYNEQFF. CDR3 sequence (DNA): TGTGCCAGCAGTGAAGGGACTAGCGCATACAATGAGCAGTTCTTC.

The rearrangement uses TRBV5-1 and TRBJ2-1; 9 nucleotides line up with TRBD2. The trim removed 1 base at V and 9 bases at J, leaving 8 bases unmatched. Germline V gene data show CDR1 as SGHRS and CDR2 as YFSETQ. This CDR3 has 15 amino acids. CDR3 protein: CASSLWSPAGGEQFF. The CDR3 nucleotides read TGCGCCAGCAGCTTGTGGTCACCAGCGGGGGGTGAGCAGTTCTTC.

V gene TRBV5-1 combines with J gene TRBJ2-1; tentatively, D is TRBD1 (5 bases). Trimming left V 0 bases short and J 2 bases short, with 9 bases between. CDR3 size: 15 residues. CDR1 SGHRS and CDR2 YFSETQ come from the germline V gene. The CDR3 DNA follows: TGCGCCAGCAGCTTGGTAATGGGGCCCTACAATGAGCAGTTCTTC. Its translation: CASSLVMGPYNEQFF.

The chain combines TRBV12-5 with TRBJ1-1; 7 bases align to TRBD1. CDR1 and CDR2 from the germline V gene are LGHNT and FRNRAP. V lost 6 bases to trimming and J lost 1 base; unmatched junction nucleotides: 2. This CDR3 is built from 13 residues. As DNA, the CDR3 is TGTGCTAGTGGCTCAGGGGGGAACACTGAAGCTTTCTTT. Protein sequence: CASGSGGNTEAFF.